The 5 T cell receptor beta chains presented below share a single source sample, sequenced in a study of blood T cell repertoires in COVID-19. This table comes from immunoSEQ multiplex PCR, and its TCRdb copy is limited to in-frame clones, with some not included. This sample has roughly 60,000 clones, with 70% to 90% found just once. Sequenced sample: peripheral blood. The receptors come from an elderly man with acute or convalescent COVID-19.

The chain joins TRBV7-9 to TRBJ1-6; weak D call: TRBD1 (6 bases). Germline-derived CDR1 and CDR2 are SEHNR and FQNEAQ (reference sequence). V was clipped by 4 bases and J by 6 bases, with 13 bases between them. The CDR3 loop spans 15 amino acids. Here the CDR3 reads CASSSQGAINSPLHF. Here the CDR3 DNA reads TGTGCCAGCAGCTCACAGGGAGCAATTAATTCACCCCTCCACTTT.

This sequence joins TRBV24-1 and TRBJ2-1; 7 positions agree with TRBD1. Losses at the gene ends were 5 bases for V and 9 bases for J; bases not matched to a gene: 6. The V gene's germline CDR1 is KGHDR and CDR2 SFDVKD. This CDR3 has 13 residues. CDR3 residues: CATSADRVGEQFF. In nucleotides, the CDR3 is TGTGCCACCAGTGCCGACAGGGTGGGTGAGCAGTTCTTC.

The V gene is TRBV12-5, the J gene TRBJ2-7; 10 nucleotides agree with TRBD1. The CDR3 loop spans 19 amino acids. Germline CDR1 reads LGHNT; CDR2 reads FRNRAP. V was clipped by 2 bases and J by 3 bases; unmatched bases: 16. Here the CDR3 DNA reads TGTGCTAGTGGTTTGCGGGTGACAGGGGGCCACTTCGGGGGCTACGAGCAGTACTTC. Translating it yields CASGLRVTGGHFGGYEQYF. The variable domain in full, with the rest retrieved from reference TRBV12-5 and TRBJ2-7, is DARVTQTPRHKVTEMGQEVTMRCQPILGHNTVFWYRQTMMQGLELLAYFRNRAPLDDSGMPKDRFSAEMPDATLATLKIQPSEPRDSAVYFCASGLRVTGGHFGGYEQYFGPGTRLTVT.

CDR3 sequence (DNA): TGTGCCAGCAGCTTCGAGCTTACCACTGAAGCTTTCTTT. Amino acids: CASSFELTTEAFF. The rearrangement uses TRBV7-9 and TRBJ1-1; no definite D call. The V gene's germline CDR1 is SEHNR and CDR2 FQNEAQ (reference sequence). This CDR3 has 13 residues. V gave up 3 bases and J gave up 4 bases, with 9 bases separating them.

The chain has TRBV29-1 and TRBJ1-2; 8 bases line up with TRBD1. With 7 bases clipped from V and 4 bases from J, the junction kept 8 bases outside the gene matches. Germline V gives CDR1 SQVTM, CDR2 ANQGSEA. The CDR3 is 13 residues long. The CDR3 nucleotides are TGCAGCGCCATGACAGGGGCAGCCTATGGCTACACCTTC. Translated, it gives CSAMTGAAYGYTF.